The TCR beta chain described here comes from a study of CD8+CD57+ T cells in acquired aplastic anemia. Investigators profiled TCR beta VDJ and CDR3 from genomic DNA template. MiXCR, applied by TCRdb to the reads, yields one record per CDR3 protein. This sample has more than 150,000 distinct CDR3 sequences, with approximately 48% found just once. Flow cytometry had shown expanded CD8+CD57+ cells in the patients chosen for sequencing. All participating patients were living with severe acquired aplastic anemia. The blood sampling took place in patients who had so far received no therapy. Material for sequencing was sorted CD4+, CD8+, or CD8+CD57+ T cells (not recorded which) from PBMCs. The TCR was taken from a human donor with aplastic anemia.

CDR3 DNA: TGCAGTGCTGTAACTAGCGGAGAGACCCAGTACTTC. Its translation is CSAVTSGETQYF. This chain uses TRBV20-1 with TRBJ2-5; the match to TRBD2 covers 8 bases. CDR3 length: 12 residues. Germline trimming cut 5 bases from V and 4 bases from J; bases unmatched to any gene: 3. Germline V gene lookup returns CDR1 DFQATT and CDR2 SNEGSKA (reference sequence).